The 21 T cell receptor beta chains presented below share a single source sample, sequenced in a study of blood T cell repertoires in COVID-19. TCRdb's table, derived via immunoSEQ multiplex PCR, lists solely in-frame clones and lacks some. The sample lists a few hundred thousand clones; 80% to 90% were seen once. Sequenced input: peripheral blood. All receptors derive from an elderly woman with acute or convalescent COVID-19.

The chain carries TRBV2 and TRBJ2-5; D gene uncertain. The CDR3 length is 14 residues. Germline lookup yields CDR1 SNHLY and CDR2 FYNNEI. The ends were cut back, 4 bases at V and 0 bases at J, with 9 bases in the middle. CDR3 sequence (DNA): TGTGCCAGCAGTGCCCTAACGTACCAAGAGACCCAGTACTTC. Its protein product is CASSALTYQETQYF.

The chain links TRBV6-5 to TRBJ1-4, with TRBD1 identical over 9 bases. The germline CDR1 and CDR2 sequences are MNHEY and SVGAGI. Unmatched junction bases numbered 5, after V lost 6 bases and J lost 3 bases. The CDR3 extends over 15 amino acids. This chain's CDR3 is CASRSTGGPNEKLFF. CDR3 coding DNA: TGTGCCAGCAGGTCAACAGGGGGCCCTAATGAAAAACTGTTTTTT.

V is TRBV5-1 and J is TRBJ2-7; a possible D gene is TRBD1 (5 bases). From germline, CDR1 is SGHRS and CDR2 YFSETQ. V dropped 0 bases and J dropped 2 bases, with 9 bases sitting between them. CDR3 length: 14 amino acids. In DNA, the CDR3 is TGCGCCAGCAGCTTGGGACAGTACACCTACGAGCAGTACTTC. It yields the protein CASSLGQYTYEQYF.

The chain combines TRBV3-1 (or the pseudogene TRBV3-2) with TRBJ2-2, with 7 nucleotides matching TRBD2. Germline V gives CDR1 LGHDT, CDR2 YNNKEL (reference sequence). The CDR3 runs to 15 residues. Losses at the gene ends were 0 bases for V and 7 bases for J; bases not matched to a gene: 5. CDR3 sequence: CASSQDSSGDGELFF. The CDR3 DNA reads as TGTGCCAGCAGCCAAGACTCGAGCGGGGACGGGGAGCTGTTTTTT.

The chain recombines TRBV7-8 with TRBJ1-3; D not resolved. Per germline, CDR1 SGHVS and CDR2 FQNEAQ. The V end was cut by 1 base, the J end by 6 bases, with 13 bases between. This CDR3 has 15 residues. The CDR3 nucleotides are TGTGCCAGCAGCTTAGGGTCGTTGGGCCAAAACACCATATATTTT. It is translated as CASSLGSLGQNTIYF. Using reference TRBV7-8 and TRBJ1-3 for the parts outside the CDR3, the full variable domain is GAGVSQSPRYKVAKRGQDVALRCDPISGHVSLFWYQQALGQGPEFLTYFQNEAQLDKSGLPSDRFFAERPEGSVSTLKIQRTQQEDSAVYLCASSLGSLGQNTIYFGEGSWLTVV.

The chain combines TRBV28 with TRBJ1-5; TRBD1 might be the D (5 bases). Germline CDR1 MDHEN, CDR2 SYDVKM. With 6 bases removed from V and 0 bases from J, the gap between germline ends came to 18 bases. This CDR3 region has 17 residues. The CDR3 bases are TGTGCCAGCAGCCAACCAGGGCTTAAATATAGCAATCAGCCCCAGCATTTT. The encoded protein is CASSQPGLKYSNQPQHF.

V usage is TRBV3-1 (or the pseudogene TRBV3-2) and J usage is TRBJ1-2, with TRBD1 identical over 7 bases. V shed 3 bases, J shed 0 bases, and the junction held 10 bases outside the gene matches. Germline CDR1 reads LGHDT; CDR2 reads YNNKEL (reference sequence). This CDR3 region has 17 residues. Here the CDR3 reads CASSQAPDRATNYGYTF. In nucleotides, the CDR3 is TGTGCCAGCAGCCAGGCCCCAGACAGGGCTACTAACTATGGCTACACCTTC.

This sequence joins TRBV18 and TRBJ2-6; TRBD1 aligns across 7 bases. Germline V gene sequence: CDR1 KGHSH, CDR2 LQKENI. V dropped 3 bases and J dropped 0; count of bases not matched to a gene: 8. The CDR3 sequence is 18 residues long. The CDR3 is CASSPLTGLFSGANVLTF. CDR3 nucleotides: TGTGCCAGCTCACCTCTGACAGGGCTTTTCTCTGGGGCCAACGTCCTGACTTTC.

The V and J genes are TRBV9 and TRBJ2-6, with TRBD1 identical over 9 bases. CDR1 and CDR2 (germline): SGDLS, YYNGEE. With V trimmed by 6 bases and J by 1 base, 11 bases remained unmatched. The CDR3 is 18 amino acids. CDR3 residues: CASTRGGQGLSGANVLTF. DNA of the CDR3: TGTGCCAGCACCCGAGGGGGACAGGGTCTTTCTGGGGCCAACGTCCTGACTTTC. Full variable domain (rest looked up from reference TRBV9 and TRBJ2-6): DSGVTQTPKHLITATGQRVTLRCSPRSGDLSVYWYQQSLDQGLQFLIQYYNGEERAKGNILERFSAQQFPDLHSELNLSSLELGDSALYFCASTRGGQGLSGANVLTFGAGSRLTVL.

The genes are TRBV5-1 and TRBJ1-3, with TRBD1 matching over 7 bases. Germline assignment: CDR1 SGHRS and CDR2 YFSETQ. Trimming took 4 bases from V and 4 from J; bases not matched to a gene: 8. The CDR3 is made up of 15 amino acids. CDR3 coding DNA: TGCGCCAGCAGCAGTTCGACAGGGAACGGAAACACCATATATTTT. It specifies CASSSSTGNGNTIYF.

The chain uses TRBV7-2 and TRBJ1-5, with D maybe TRBD1 (6 bases). Germline CDR1 is SGHTA and CDR2 is FQGNSA. This CDR3 comprises 15 residues. V shed 0 bases and J shed 2 bases, with 8 bases lying between them. CDR3 in amino acids: CASSLAAGGNQPQHF. The CDR3 DNA reads as TGTGCCAGCAGCTTAGCGGCAGGGGGCAATCAGCCCCAGCATTTT.

The chain combines TRBV10-3 with TRBJ2-1, with TRBD1 identical over 11 bases. The CDR3 loop spans 17 amino acids. Germline V gives CDR1 ENHRY, CDR2 SYGVKD. The trim removed 2 bases at V and 7 bases at J, leaving 10 bases unmatched. The CDR3 loop is CAISEPRLGTGGNEQFF. The CDR3, as DNA: TGTGCCATCAGTGAGCCAAGGCTTGGGACAGGGGGAAATGAGCAGTTCTTC.

This chain joins TRBV6-6 and TRBJ1-5; a weak D match, TRBD1 (6 bases). The CDR3 extends over 13 amino acids. The ends were cut back, 10 bases at V and 5 bases at J, with 15 bases in the middle. Germline assignment: CDR1 MNHNY and CDR2 SVGAGI (reference sequence). CDR3 coding DNA: TGTGCCACCGTTGTGGGGGCTTATCAGCCCCAGCATTTT. It is translated as CATVVGAYQPQHF.

The genes are TRBV4-1 and TRBJ2-7, with D tentatively TRBD2 (5 bases). Trimming cost V 2 bases and J 5 bases, with 16 bases left between them. In germline, CDR1 is MGHRA, CDR2 YSYEKL. The CDR3 runs 15 residues. CDR3 in amino acids: CASSQRGLPGDEQYF. DNA for the CDR3: TGCGCCAGCAGCCAACGTGGACTTCCTGGGGACGAGCAGTACTTC.

The chain joins TRBV7-9 to TRBJ1-1; no reliable D call. The V gene lost 5 bases and the J gene lost 1 base, with 11 bases spanning the gap. From germline, CDR1 is SEHNR and CDR2 FQNEAQ (reference sequence). This CDR3 comprises 14 residues. The CDR3 region is CASSPREANTEAFF. CDR3 coding DNA: TGTGCCAGCAGCCCACGGGAGGCGAACACTGAAGCTTTCTTT. The whole variable domain, filled in from reference TRBV7-9 and TRBJ1-1, reads DTGVSQNPRHKITKRGQNVTFRCDPISEHNRLYWYRQTLGQGPEFLTYFQNEAQLEKSRLLSDRFSAERPKGSFSTLEIQRTEQGDSAMYLCASSPREANTEAFFGQGTRLTVV.

V usage is TRBV10-1 and J usage is TRBJ2-7; D possibly corresponds to TRBD1 (5 bases). V shed 4 bases and J shed 7 bases, with 11 bases lying between them. This CDR3 is 12 amino acids long. Germline-derived CDR1 and CDR2 are WNHNN and SYGVQD (reference sequence). This CDR3 reads CASSGSGKEQYF. CDR3 in DNA: TGCGCCAGCAGTGGATCAGGGAAAGAGCAGTACTTC.

DNA of the CDR3: TGCGCCAGCAGCCCAAGCGGCCCCACCTATGGCTACACCTTC. Protein product: CASSPSGPTYGYTF. The V call is TRBV5-1, the J call TRBJ1-2, with unresolved D. This CDR3 is 14 amino acids long. V dropped 4 bases and J dropped 4 bases, with 14 bases sitting between them. In germline, CDR1 is SGHRS, CDR2 YFSETQ.

The genes are TRBV3-1 (or the pseudogene TRBV3-2) and TRBJ1-6; 8 nucleotides line up with TRBD1. Germline V lookup: CDR1 LGHDT, CDR2 YNNKEL (reference sequence). J was trimmed by 9 bases and V by 4 bases; bases with no gene match: 8. CDR3 length: 15 residues. The CDR3 coding sequence is TGTGCCAGCAGCCCCCGAGCAGGGGGCCGTTCACCCCTCCACTTT. It yields the protein CASSPRAGGRSPLHF.

This clone was detected only a few times. V and J are TRBV3-1 (or the pseudogene TRBV3-2) and TRBJ2-7; D call uncertain. V lost 1 base, J lost 5 bases, and 9 bases lay in between. Germline assignment: CDR1 LGHDT and CDR2 YNNKEL (reference sequence). CDR3 length: 13 residues. The CDR3 loop reads CASSQARRDEQYF. The CDR3 coding sequence is TGTGCCAGCAGCCAAGCCAGGCGAGACGAGCAGTACTTC.

In its sample, this clone was seen once. This rearrangement joins TRBV6-6 to TRBJ2-7; weak D call: TRBD2 (6 bases). In germline, CDR1 is MNHNY, CDR2 SVGAGI (reference sequence). Trimming shortened V by 4 bases and J by 5 bases, and 15 bases separated the two germline ends. This CDR3 has 14 residues. This CDR3 reads CASSFPEGGNEQYF. CDR3 nucleotides: TGTGCCAGCAGTTTTCCGGAGGGTGGAAACGAGCAGTACTTC.

The chain combines TRBV11-3 with TRBJ1-3; D is uncertain. This CDR3 has 13 residues. Deletions cut 5 bases from V and 2 bases from J, with 7 bases between. From germline, CDR1 is SGHNT and CDR2 YENEEA. The chain's CDR3 is CASSPITGNTIYF. In DNA form, the CDR3 reads TGTGCCAGCAGCCCTATCACTGGAAACACCATATATTTT.